The 22 T cell receptor beta chains below come from one sample, sequenced in a study of shared clonotypes between healthy human individuals. Libraries were prepared by immunoSEQ multiplex PCR; TCRdb keeps only in-frame clonotypes and omits some of them. The profile shows around 2,000,000 clones, about 93% of them singletons. In the naive CD8 group, cells lacked CD45RO and were positively selected for CCR7, so terminally differentiated effector memory CD45RA+ cells were left out. Source material: naive CD8+ T cells from PBMCs. The receptors were gathered from a man in his late teens or twenties in good health. Some clones in this sample may be carry-over from other donors' samples.

The chain couples TRBV5-1 to TRBJ2-1; a weak D match, TRBD2 (5 bases). The V end lost 2 bases, the J end lost 5 bases, and 8 bases lay between the germline ends. Germline CDR1 is SGHRS and CDR2 is YFSETQ. The CDR3 is 13 residues long. Here the CDR3 reads CASSFLGDNEQFF. CDR3 bases: TGCGCCAGCAGCTTCCTGGGAGACAATGAGCAGTTCTTC. Variable domain in full (rest from reference TRBV5-1 and TRBJ2-1): KAGVTQTPRYLIKTRGQQVTLSCSPISGHRSVSWYQQTPGQGLQFLFEYFSETQRNKGNFPGRFSGRQFSNSRSEMNVSTLELGDSALYLCASSFLGDNEQFFGPGTRLTVL.

This clone was recorded a few times. The V gene is TRBV19, the J gene TRBJ1-1; D call uncertain. This CDR3 has 14 residues. The ends were cut back, 0 bases at V and 6 bases at J, with 11 bases in the middle. Germline lookup yields CDR1 LNHDA and CDR2 SQIVND (reference sequence). The DNA of the CDR3 is TGTGCCAGTAGTATAGATACGAGTTCCCCTGAAGCTTTCTTT. Residues: CASSIDTSSPEAFF. The full variable domain, with the rest looked up from reference TRBV19 and TRBJ1-1, is DGGITQSPKYLFRKEGQNVTLSCEQNLNHDAMYWYRQDPGQGLRLIYYSQIVNDFQKGDIAEGYSVSREKKESFPLTVTSAQKNPTAFYLCASSIDTSSPEAFFGQGTRLTVV.

This chain connects TRBV28 to TRBJ2-5; D unresolved. The CDR3 is made up of 11 amino acids. Trimming cost V 3 bases and J 7 bases, with 6 bases left between them. Germline V CDR1 and CDR2: MDHEN, SYDVKM. The DNA for the CDR3 is TGTGCCAGCAGTTTCCCAGGGACCCAGTACTTC. This translates into CASSFPGTQYF. Full variable domain (remainder filled in from reference TRBV28 and TRBJ2-5): DVKVTQSSRYLVKRTGEKVFLECVQDMDHENMFWYRQDPGLGLRLIYFSYDVKMKEKGDIPEGYSVSREKKERFSLILESASTNQTSMYLCASSFPGTQYFGPGTRLLVL.

Of note for this clone: The sample holds other DNA sequences that translate to the same CDR3. This CDR3 reads CASSQGGTNTEAFF. CDR3 bases: TGTGCCAGCAGCCAAGGTGGTACAAACACTGAAGCTTTCTTT. This rearrangement joins TRBV4-2 to TRBJ1-1; D not resolved. Per the germline V gene, CDR1 is LGHNA and CDR2 is YNFKEQ. CDR3 length: 14 amino acids. V lost 1 base and J 2 bases, leaving 8 bases between the germline ends.

The CDR3 DNA reads as TGTGCCAGCAGCGGGGTCTGGGGGTCTGGCGACAATGAGCAGTTCTTC. This encodes CASSGVWGSGDNEQFF. The chain has TRBV9 and TRBJ2-1; D is possibly TRBD1 or TRBD2 (5 bases each). Per germline, CDR1 SGDLS and CDR2 YYNGEE. V lost 3 bases and J 5 bases, leaving 18 bases between the germline ends. This CDR3 contains 16 residues.

In the case of this clone: Other DNA sequences in the same sample also yield this CDR3. The chain employs TRBV6-6 and TRBJ1-1; no definite D call. Germline CDR1 and CDR2: MNHNY and SVGAGI (reference sequence). Trimming pared 3 bases from V and 0 bases from J, leaving 5 bases between. The length of the CDR3 is 13 residues. CDR3 residues: CASSYVLNTEAFF. As DNA, the CDR3 is TGTGCCAGCAGTTATGTCCTGAACACTGAAGCTTTCTTT.

This clone was observed a single time. The chain joins TRBV10-3 to TRBJ2-1; D is possibly TRBD2 (6 bases). V lost 7 bases and J lost 8, with 18 bases in between. The CDR3 loop spans 14 amino acids. The germline CDR1 and CDR2 sequences are ENHRY and SYGVKD. For the CDR3, the DNA is TGTGCCATCACCCCCGGGCTAGCGACGGATGAGCAGTTCTTC. As protein: CAITPGLATDEQFF.

The gene calls are TRBV9 and TRBJ2-6, with 8 bases fitting TRBD1. Unmatched junction bases numbered 8, after V lost 5 bases and J lost 1 base. The CDR3 contains 17 residues. Germline V lookup: CDR1 SGDLS, CDR2 YYNGEE. The CDR3 region has the DNA TGTGCCAGCAGAACCGGGACAGGCGATTCTGGGGCCAACGTCCTGACTTTC. Protein sequence: CASRTGTGDSGANVLTF.

The chain has TRBV28 and TRBJ1-2; tentative D call: TRBD1 (5 bases). The CDR3 is 15 residues long. Trimming left V 5 bases short and J 4 bases short, with 17 bases between. Germline V lookup: CDR1 MDHEN, CDR2 SYDVKM. CDR3: CASSNTGILAYGYTF. The CDR3 nucleotides read TGTGCCAGCAGTAATACAGGAATTTTAGCCTATGGCTACACCTTC.

This chain links TRBV13 with TRBJ2-7, with D unclear. V was clipped by 1 base and J by 1 base, with 11 bases between them. The CDR3 sequence is 15 residues long. Per the germline V gene, CDR1 is PRHDT and CDR2 is FYEKMQ (reference sequence). The CDR3 bases are TGTGCCAGCAGCTTAGTTCTTTCCGCGTCCTACGAGCAGTACTTC. This gives the protein CASSLVLSASYEQYF.

The chain has TRBV9 and TRBJ1-5; D is undetermined. The V gene lost 4 bases and the J gene lost 1 base, with 12 bases spanning the gap. Germline CDR1 and CDR2: SGDLS and YYNGEE. The CDR3 spans 15 residues. The CDR3 sequence is CASSPAAASNQPQHF. The CDR3 coding sequence is TGTGCCAGCAGCCCTGCCGCAGCGAGCAATCAGCCCCAGCATTTT.

This clone was seen a single time. The gene calls are TRBV29-1 and TRBJ2-7, with TRBD2 as a possible D gene (6 bases). Between the trimmed V and J ends, which lost 0 bases and 6 bases, there was a span of 9 bases. The CDR3 is 12 amino acids. The germline CDR1 and CDR2 sequences are SQVTM and ANQGSEA. The CDR3 nucleotides are TGCAGCGTTGAAGAGAGGGACTCCGAGCAGTACTTC. Protein sequence: CSVEERDSEQYF.

With regard to this clone: This sample includes further DNA sequences coding for the same CDR3. This chain links TRBV19 with TRBJ1-1; no definite D call. The CDR3 covers 13 residues. Trimming cost V 3 bases and J 1 base, with 6 bases left between them. Germline loops: CDR1 LNHDA, CDR2 SQIVND (reference sequence). For the CDR3, the DNA is TGTGCCAGTAGTATTTCCAGGAACACTGAAGCTTTCTTT. Its protein product is CASSISRNTEAFF.

This clone was observed once. The chain carries TRBV5-6 and TRBJ2-3, with a weak D call TRBD1 (5 bases). V lost 1 base to trimming and J lost 2 bases, with 14 bases between them. From germline, CDR1 is SGHDT and CDR2 YYEEEE. The CDR3 sequence is 16 residues long. For the CDR3, the DNA is TGTGCCAGCAGCTTGAGGGGTCCTACTCTCACAGATACGCAGTATTTT. This sequence encodes CASSLRGPTLTDTQYF.

CDR3 sequence reads: CASSLGIRQIRSYF. CDR3 sequence (DNA): TGTGCCAGCAGCTTAGGGATCCGACAGATCCGATCGTACTTC. This chain joins TRBV11-2 and TRBJ2-7; possible D gene TRBD1, 5 bases. Looked up from germline, CDR1 is SGHAT and CDR2 is FQNNGV. CDR3 length: 14 amino acids. V lost 1 base, J lost 12 bases, and 19 bases lay in between.

This chain's CDR3 is CASSTTGPYNEQFF. CDR3 DNA: TGTGCCAGTAGTACGACAGGGCCCTACAATGAGCAGTTCTTC. The chain has TRBV19 and TRBJ2-1; 7 nucleotides align to TRBD1. CDR1 is LNHDA, CDR2 SQIVND, per germline (reference sequence). The CDR3 covers 14 residues. V shed 4 bases and J 2 bases; nucleotides not matched to a gene: 2.

This chain joins TRBV7-3 and TRBJ2-5; TRBD2 agrees at 9 bases. In germline, CDR1 is SGHTA, CDR2 FQGTGA. V lost 6 bases to trimming and J lost 3 bases; unmatched junction nucleotides: 8. This CDR3 has 15 amino acids. CDR3 amino acids: CASRSGTSPKETQYF. The CDR3, as DNA: TGTGCCAGCAGGTCCGGGACTAGCCCCAAAGAGACCCAGTACTTC.

The chain couples TRBV30 to TRBJ2-7; no clear D. Looked up from germline, CDR1 is GTSNPN and CDR2 is SVGIG (reference sequence). The CDR3 has 14 residues. The germline V and J ends were trimmed by 2 bases and 1 base, with 12 bases remaining between them. CDR3 DNA: TGTGCCTGGAGTCCGCAGCCTTATTCCTACGAGCAGTACTTC. Residues: CAWSPQPYSYEQYF.

The chain links TRBV5-1 to TRBJ2-6; D is ambiguous. CDR3 length equals 14 residues. V was shortened by 9 bases and J by 2 bases, with 12 bases between the two germline ends. Germline V gene sequence: CDR1 SGHRS, CDR2 YFSETQ. Here the CDR3 DNA reads TGCGCCACCTCGGTCAAGGCTGGGGCCAACGTCCTGACTTTC. Translation gives CATSVKAGANVLTF.

To note about this clone: Other DNA sequences of this sample code for an identical CDR3. V and J are TRBV27 and TRBJ2-3, with D uncertain. Trimming cost V 2 bases and J 0 bases, with 6 bases left between them. The CDR3 is 14 amino acids. Germline V CDR1 and CDR2: MNHEY, SMNVEV (reference sequence). CDR3 DNA: TGTGCCAGCAGTTTAAGACAAAGCACAGATACGCAGTATTTT. This gives the protein CASSLRQSTDTQYF.

This chain connects TRBV7-3 to TRBJ2-1; D call uncertain. CDR3 length: 16 residues. Trimming pared 3 bases from V and 0 bases from J, leaving 12 bases between. CDR1 is SGHTA and CDR2 is FQGTGA in the germline V gene. CDR3 bases: TGTGCCAGCAGCTTCTTAGTGAGTAGCTCCTACAATGAGCAGTTCTTC. This sequence encodes CASSFLVSSSYNEQFF.

This clone came up once. The chain links TRBV9 to TRBJ2-3, with TRBD2 as a possible D gene (6 bases). CDR3 size: 16 residues. Trimming took 0 bases from V and 0 from J, leaving 11 bases between them. Germline V gene data show CDR1 as SGDLS and CDR2 as YYNGEE. The CDR3 nucleotides are TGTGCCAGCAGCGTAGGGGCGGGACTTAGCACAGATACGCAGTATTTT. It is translated as CASSVGAGLSTDTQYF.